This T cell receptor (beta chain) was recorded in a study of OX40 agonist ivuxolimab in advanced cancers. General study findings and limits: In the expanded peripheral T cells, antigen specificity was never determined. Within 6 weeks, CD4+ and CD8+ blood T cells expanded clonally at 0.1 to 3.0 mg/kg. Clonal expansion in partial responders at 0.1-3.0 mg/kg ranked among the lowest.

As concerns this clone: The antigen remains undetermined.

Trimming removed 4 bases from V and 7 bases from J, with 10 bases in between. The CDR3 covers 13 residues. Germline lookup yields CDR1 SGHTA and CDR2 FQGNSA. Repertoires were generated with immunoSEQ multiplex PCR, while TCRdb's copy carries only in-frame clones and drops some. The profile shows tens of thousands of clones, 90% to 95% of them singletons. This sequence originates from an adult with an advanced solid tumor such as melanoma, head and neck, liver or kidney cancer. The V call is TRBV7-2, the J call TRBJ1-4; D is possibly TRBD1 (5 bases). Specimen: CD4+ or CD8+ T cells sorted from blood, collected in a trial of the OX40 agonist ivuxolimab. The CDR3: CASSSPGTEKLFF. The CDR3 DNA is TGTGCCAGCAGCTCCCCAGGGACTGAAAAACTGTTTTTT.